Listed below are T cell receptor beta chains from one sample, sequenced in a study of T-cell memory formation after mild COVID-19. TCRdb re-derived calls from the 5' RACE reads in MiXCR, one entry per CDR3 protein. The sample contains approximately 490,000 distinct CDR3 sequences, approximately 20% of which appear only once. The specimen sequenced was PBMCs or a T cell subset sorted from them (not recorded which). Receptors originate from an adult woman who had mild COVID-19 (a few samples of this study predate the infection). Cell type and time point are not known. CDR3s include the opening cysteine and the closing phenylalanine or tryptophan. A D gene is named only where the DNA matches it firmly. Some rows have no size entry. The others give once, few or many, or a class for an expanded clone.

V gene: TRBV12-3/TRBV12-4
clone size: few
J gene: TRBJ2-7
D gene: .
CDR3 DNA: TGTGCCAGCACTCCCGGAGGGGTCTCCTACGAGCAGTACTTC
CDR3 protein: CASTPGGVSYEQYF

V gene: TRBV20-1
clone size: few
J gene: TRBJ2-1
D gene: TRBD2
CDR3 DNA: TGCAGTGCTAGTCTGCTAGCGGGCCCACACGTCGATCGGGGATTGGATGAGCAGTTCTTC
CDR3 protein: CSASLLAGPHVDRGLDEQFF

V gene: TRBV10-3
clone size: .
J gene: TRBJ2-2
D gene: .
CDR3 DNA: TGTGCCATCAGTGAGTCAAGCCCGGGGTCGGGCACCGGGGAGCTGTTTTTT
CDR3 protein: CAISESSPGSGTGELFF

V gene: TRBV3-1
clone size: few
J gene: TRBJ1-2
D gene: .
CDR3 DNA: TGTGCCAGCAGCCAAGAGGAAGGATCTAACTATGGCTACACCTTC
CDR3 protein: CASSQEEGSNYGYTF

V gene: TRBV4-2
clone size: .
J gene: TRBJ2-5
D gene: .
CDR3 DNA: TGTGCCAGCAGCCAAGATCACAGGGGAGGAGAGACCCAGTACTTC
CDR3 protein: CASSQDHRGGETQYF

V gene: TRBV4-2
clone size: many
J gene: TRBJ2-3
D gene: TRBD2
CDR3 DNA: TGTGCCAGCAGCCAAGCTCAGCGGGAAGGCACAGATACGCAGTATTTT
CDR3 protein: CASSQAQREGTDTQYF

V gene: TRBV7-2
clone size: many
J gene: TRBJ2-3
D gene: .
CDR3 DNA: TGTGCCAGCAGCGGGGGCCCGGGAGATACGCAGTATTTT
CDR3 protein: CASSGGPGDTQYF

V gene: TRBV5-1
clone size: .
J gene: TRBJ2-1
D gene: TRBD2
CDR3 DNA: TGCGCCAGCAGCCAATCTAGCGGGAGTAATTGGTGGAGCAATGAGCAGTTCTTC
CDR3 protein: CASSQSSGSNWWSNEQFF

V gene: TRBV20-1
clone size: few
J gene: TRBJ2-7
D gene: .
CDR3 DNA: TGCAGTGCTAAAACTAGTTACCACGAGCAGTACTTC
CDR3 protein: CSAKTSYHEQYF

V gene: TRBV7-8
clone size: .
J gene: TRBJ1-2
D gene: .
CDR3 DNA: TGTGCCAGCAGCTTCAGTCCAGTCCCCACCTATGGCTACACCTTC
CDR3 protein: CASSFSPVPTYGYTF

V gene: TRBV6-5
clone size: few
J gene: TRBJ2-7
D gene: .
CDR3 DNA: TGTGCCAGCAGTTACATCGGCGAGCAGTACTTC
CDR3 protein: CASSYIGEQYF

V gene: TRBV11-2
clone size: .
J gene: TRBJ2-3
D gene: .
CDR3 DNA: TGTGCCAGCAGCTTAGATTTCTGGCGGAACCGCACAGATACGCAGTATTTT
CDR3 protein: CASSLDFWRNRTDTQYF

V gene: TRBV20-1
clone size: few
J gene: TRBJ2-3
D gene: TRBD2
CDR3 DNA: TGCAGTGCTTTGGGACTACCGTTTAACACAGATACGCAGTATTTT
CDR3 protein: CSALGLPFNTDTQYF

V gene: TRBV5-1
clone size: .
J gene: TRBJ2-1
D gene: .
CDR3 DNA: TGCGCCAGCAGCCAAACGGGACGCGATGAGCAGTTCTTC
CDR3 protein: CASSQTGRDEQFF

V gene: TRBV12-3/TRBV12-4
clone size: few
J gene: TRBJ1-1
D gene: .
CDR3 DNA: TGTGCCAGCAGTTTAGGGGGGTTTGACACTGAAGCTTTCTTT
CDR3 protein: CASSLGGFDTEAFF

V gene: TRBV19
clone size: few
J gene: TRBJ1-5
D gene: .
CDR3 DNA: TGTGCCAGTATTATGAAGCCGGGACCCAATCAGCCCCAGCATTTT
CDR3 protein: CASIMKPGPNQPQHF

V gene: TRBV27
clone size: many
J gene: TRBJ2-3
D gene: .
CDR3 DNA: TGTGCCAGCAGTTTATCCCCCTCCGCGCGCACAGATACGCAGTATTTT
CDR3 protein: CASSLSPSARTDTQYF

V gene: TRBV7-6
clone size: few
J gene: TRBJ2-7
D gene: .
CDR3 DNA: TGTGCCAGCAGCTTAGAGGCCAGGGGGGACTACGAGCAGTACTTC
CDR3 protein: CASSLEARGDYEQYF

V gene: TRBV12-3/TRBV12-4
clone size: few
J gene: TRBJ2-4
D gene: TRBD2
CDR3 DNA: TGTGCCAGCAGTGTGGGACTAGCGAAAAACATTCAGTACTTC
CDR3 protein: CASSVGLAKNIQYF

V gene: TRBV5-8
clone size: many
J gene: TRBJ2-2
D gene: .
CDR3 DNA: TGTGCCAGCAGCTTGGGGTTTACCGGGGAGCTGTTTTTT
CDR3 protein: CASSLGFTGELFF

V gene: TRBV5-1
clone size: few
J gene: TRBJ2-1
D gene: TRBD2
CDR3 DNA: TGCGCCAGCACCTCTGGCGGACTAGCGGGGGATGAGCAGTTCTTC
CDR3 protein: CASTSGGLAGDEQFF

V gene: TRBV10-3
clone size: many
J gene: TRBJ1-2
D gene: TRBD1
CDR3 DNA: TGTGCCATCAGTGAGGGTCGGGACAGAAGCTATGGCTACACCTTC
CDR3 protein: CAISEGRDRSYGYTF

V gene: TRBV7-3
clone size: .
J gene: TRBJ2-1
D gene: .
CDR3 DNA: TGTGCCAGCAGCTTGCAGGGGTTTGTAGCCGATGAGCAGTTCTTC
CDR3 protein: CASSLQGFVADEQFF

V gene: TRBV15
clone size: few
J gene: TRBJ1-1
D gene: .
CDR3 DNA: TGTGCCACCAGCAAACCGGGACACCTGGCCACTGAAGCTTTCTTT
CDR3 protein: CATSKPGHLATEAFF

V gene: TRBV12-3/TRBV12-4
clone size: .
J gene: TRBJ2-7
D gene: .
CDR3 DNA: TGTGCCAGCAGTTTATGGGGCATAACCTACGAGCAGTACTTC
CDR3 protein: CASSLWGITYEQYF

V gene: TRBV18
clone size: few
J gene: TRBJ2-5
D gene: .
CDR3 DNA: TGTGCCAGCTCACCATCGGGGGCTCAAGAGACCCAGTACTTC
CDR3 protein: CASSPSGAQETQYF

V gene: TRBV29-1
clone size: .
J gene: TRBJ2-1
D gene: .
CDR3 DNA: TGCAGCGTCGTTACAGGTAGCAATGAGCAGTTCTTC
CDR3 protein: CSVVTGSNEQFF

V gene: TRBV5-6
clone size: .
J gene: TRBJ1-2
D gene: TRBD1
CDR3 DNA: TGTGCCAGCAGCTTGGTCGGGACAGGGACAAACTATGGCTACACCTTC
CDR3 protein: CASSLVGTGTNYGYTF

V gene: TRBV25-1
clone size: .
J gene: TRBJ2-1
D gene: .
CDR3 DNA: TGTGCCAGCAGTGATAACAATGAGCAGTTCTTC
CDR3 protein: CASSDNNEQFF

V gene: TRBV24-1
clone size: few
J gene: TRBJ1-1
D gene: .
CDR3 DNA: TGTGCCACCAGTGAAAGGGGTACTGAAGCTTTCTTT
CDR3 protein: CATSERGTEAFF

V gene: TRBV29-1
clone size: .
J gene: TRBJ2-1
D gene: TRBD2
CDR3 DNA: TGCAGCGTTGAAAAAGGCAGCGGGAGGAAGCAGTTCTTC
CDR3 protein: CSVEKGSGRKQFF

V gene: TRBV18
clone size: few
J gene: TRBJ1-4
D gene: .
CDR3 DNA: TGTGCCAGCTCACCGAACAGTAGTGGCAATGAAAAACTGTTTTTT
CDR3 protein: CASSPNSSGNEKLFF

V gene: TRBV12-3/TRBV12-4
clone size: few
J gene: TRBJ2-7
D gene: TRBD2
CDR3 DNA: TGTGCCAGCAGTGTCACCGGGACTAGCGGGAGTAGCGAGCAGTACTTC
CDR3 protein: CASSVTGTSGSSEQYF

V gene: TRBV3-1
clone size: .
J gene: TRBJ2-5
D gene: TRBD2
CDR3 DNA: TGTGCCAGCAGCCTTAAAGCGGGAGAAGAGACCCAGTACTTC
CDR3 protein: CASSLKAGEETQYF

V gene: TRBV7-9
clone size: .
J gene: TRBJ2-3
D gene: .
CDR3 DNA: TGTGCCAGCAGCTTAGTACAGCCGGGGCAGGATACGCAGTATTTT
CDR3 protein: CASSLVQPGQDTQYF